This TCR beta chain was found in a study of monozygotic twins with inflammatory bowel disease. Germline V gene lookup returns CDR1 SGHRS and CDR2 YFSETQ. The CDR3 sequence is 14 residues long. Study-wide points: Cells of different T cell subtypes could not be told apart.

With the 5' RACE reads reprocessed, TCRdb shows one record per CDR3 protein and no DNA. In total, the table holds about 140,000 distinct CDR3 sequences. Concerning this clonotype: Its antigen remains unknown.

Input material: blood. The chain has TRBV5-1 and TRBJ2-5; TCRdb designates TRBD2, a call that cannot be tested without DNA. The clonotype was recovered from a human donor with ulcerative colitis or Crohn's disease, or a healthy co-twin of an affected twin (not recorded which). The CDR3 protein is CASSPFRTQETQYF.